Below, 5 T cell receptor beta chains from the same sample are listed, as sequenced in a study of Ad26.COV2.S vaccination and SARS-CoV-2 variants. Documented treatment: around 19 received Ad26.COV2.S at low or high dose, single or two shots; about 5 received placebo; per-sample allocation not given. Collection of samples fell on day 63 after the first vaccine or placebo injection. The method was immunoSEQ multiplex PCR; TCRdb's version includes in-frame clones alone and lacks a portion of them. The sample contains approximately 450,000 clones, more than 80% of which appear only once. Sequencing used peripheral blood, obtained in a trial of Ad26.COV2.S vaccine versus placebo. The receptors here all came from a person aged 18-60 years who received the Ad26.COV2.S COVID-19 vaccine or a placebo.

The DNA for the CDR3 is TGCGCCAGCAGCCAAGGGCCCGGGGGCACAGATACGCAGTATTTT. This sequence encodes CASSQGPGGTDTQYF. The gene calls are TRBV4-3 and TRBJ2-3; D is possibly TRBD2 (5 bases). Germline values: CDR1 LGHNA, CDR2 YSLEER. Between the trimmed V and J ends, which lost 1 base and 1 base, there was a span of 9 bases. There are 15 residues in the CDR3.

The table lists this clone with a few counts. The V and J genes are TRBV18 and TRBJ2-1; 8 nucleotides align to TRBD2. The CDR3 covers 17 residues. Per the germline V gene, CDR1 is KGHSH and CDR2 is LQKENI. Germline trimming cut 0 bases from V and 9 bases from J; bases unmatched to any gene: 13. For the CDR3, the DNA is TGTGCCAGCTCACCACCCCCCATCCTACGGGAGGGTCTTGAGCAGTTCTTC. Translated, it gives CASSPPPILREGLEQFF.

The chain employs TRBV28 and TRBJ2-1; 10 bases are shared with TRBD2. Germline V gene sequence: CDR1 MDHEN, CDR2 SYDVKM. This CDR3 is built from 14 residues. V trimming: 4 bases; J trimming: 4 bases; junction bases outside the gene matches: 1. In DNA, the CDR3 is TGTGCCAGCAGTTCGACTAGCGGGTACAATGAGCAGTTCTTC. Translating it yields CASSSTSGYNEQFF.

This clone has only one observation. V gene TRBV21-1 combines with J gene TRBJ2-7; the table's D call TRBD2 went unverified against the DNA. TRBV21-1 corresponds to a pseudogene. The CDR3 sequence is 18 residues long. The chain's CDR3 is CASSRPKVERERTYEQYF. In nucleotides, the CDR3 is TGTGCCAGCAGCAGACCAAAAGTTGAGCGGGAGCGAACCTACGAGCAGTACTTC.

The chain recombines TRBV7-2 with TRBJ1-4; D is unclear. This CDR3 is 16 amino acids long. V lost 5 bases and J 0 bases, leaving 13 bases between the germline ends. CDR1 is SGHTA and CDR2 is FQGNSA in the germline V gene. Here the CDR3 reads CASSEGLVATNEKLFF. The CDR3 DNA is TGTGCCAGCAGCGAGGGCCTAGTTGCAACTAATGAAAAACTGTTTTTT.